Relative to its sample, the clone carrying this T cell receptor beta chain is medium-sized. This sample stems from a study of tumor-infiltrating lymphocytes in oesophageal squamous cell carcinoma. Germline V CDR1 and CDR2: SGHTA, FQGTGA. V was trimmed by 2 bases and J by 10 bases, leaving 18 bases between them. The CDR3 has 15 residues. MiXCR, run by TCRdb on the PCR reads, gives a single entry per CDR3 protein. The sample lists more than 10,000 distinct CDR3 sequences; roughly 46% were seen once. Sequences were obtained from normal esophageal tissue next to the tumor. The clonotype was recovered from a male donor with esophageal squamous cell carcinoma. V is TRBV7-3 and J is TRBJ2-1; weak D call: TRBD2 (6 bases). CDR3 DNA: TGTGCCAGCAGCTTATACGGGGGTGAGACCTACGAGCAGTTCTTC. Encoded protein: CASSLYGGETYEQFF.